The following is a TCR beta chain sequence with its context. What it binds is not known. The record originates from a study of yellow fever vaccine responses in identical twins. General observations from the study: After vaccination, twins' T cell response reportedly seemed partly convergent, partly personalized.

The V end was cut by 4 bases, the J end by 10 bases, with 11 bases between. The CDR3 is 11 residues long. Germline V gene sequence: CDR1 SQVTM, CDR2 ANQGSEA. MiXCR was run by TCRdb on the RT-PCR reads, yielding one entry per CDR3 protein. This sample has about 9,000 distinct CDR3 sequences, with 75% to 90% found just once. Sequencing used T cells from blood (PBMCs), unsorted or a sorted subset (not recorded which), obtained before or after yellow fever vaccination (not recorded which). The genes are TRBV29-1 and TRBJ2-1; D is perhaps TRBD2 (6 bases). This TCR came from a young woman who received the yellow fever vaccine. The CDR3 sequence is CSVGGIREQFF. The CDR3 DNA is TGCAGCGTTGGCGGGATTCGGGAGCAGTTCTTC.